This TCR beta chain was retrieved from a study of T cells in Graves' hyperthyroidism and ophthalmopathy. Study background: Peripheral blood collection took place at initial diagnosis, before any treatment.

Amplification of TCR beta CDR3 regions was performed using RNA transcripts as template. When the TCR CDR3 underwent first-round RT-PCR, the HTBI primer set was used. TCRdb itself ran the multiplex PCR reads through MiXCR, one entry per CDR3 protein. This sample carries approximately 430,000 distinct CDR3 sequences, around a sixth of them seen once, and the ten largest clones take roughly 8%. At least ten counts were recorded for this clonotype. Aged 18 to 65, the patients had hyperthyroidism that was newly diagnosed and had lasted under 2 months. Diagnostic assessment was based on clinical symptoms, serum thyroxine and TRAb, thyroid ultrasound and orbital computed tomography. Trimming took 5 bases from V and 9 from J, leaving 14 bases between them. The CDR3 runs to 14 residues. Germline CDR1 MNHEY, CDR2 SMNVEV (reference sequence).

The sequence derives from a young woman with Graves' hyperthyroidism. Sequencing input: blood. This chain connects TRBV27 to TRBJ1-6, with TRBD1 as a possible D gene (6 bases). In DNA, the CDR3 is TGTGCCAGCAGTATTACCTGGACAGCTTCACCCCTCCACTTT. The encoded protein is CASSITWTASPLHF.